The T cell receptor (beta chain) under discussion was sequenced for a study of blood T cell repertoires in COVID-19. Study-wide background: Acute-phase and convalescent COVID-19 samples originated in the United States, Italy and Spain. In each case, the material was cDNA or gDNA derived from T cells, B-cell-depleted T cells, or PBMCs.

CDR1 LGHDT and CDR2 YNNKEL come from the germline V gene (reference sequence). V lost 5 bases to trimming and J lost 7 bases, with 14 bases between them. CDR3 length: 14 residues. Authors' processing steps: Amplification with reference gene primers provided the estimates of nucleated cell counts. Data came from immunoSEQ multiplex PCR; TCRdb stores just in-frame clones and leaves some out. That table supplies the V and J calls and clone size; D and trimming were determined from the DNA. Found here are 100,000 to 150,000 clones, 65% to 90% of them singletons; the top ten hold under 8%. The sequenced sample consisted of peripheral blood. The chain employs TRBV3-1 (or the pseudogene TRBV3-2) and TRBJ1-4; D is possibly TRBD1 (6 bases). This clonotype was sampled from an elderly man with active or convalescent COVID-19. CDR3 sequence reads: CASSVDRTLEKLFF. In DNA, the CDR3 is TGTGCCAGCAGCGTCGACAGGACGCTTGAAAAACTGTTTTTT.